These 18 T cell receptor beta chains came from one sample sequenced in a study of control samples from healthy donors and cancer patients. The table came from immunoSEQ multiplex PCR; TCRdb's copy has only in-frame clones and leaves some out. The table shows about 90,000 clones, with 90% to 95% occurring only once. Sequenced material: blood. The origin of the receptors is a woman in her 30s in good health.

The chain is built from TRBV16 and TRBJ1-4; D gene uncertain. Trimming stripped 6 bases from V and 3 bases from J, with 11 bases between. Germline CDR1 reads KGHSY; CDR2 reads FQNENV. The CDR3 covers 14 residues. The CDR3 protein is CASRRLYSNEKLFF. The CDR3 coding sequence is TGTGCCAGCAGACGACTGTACTCTAATGAAAAACTGTTTTTT.

The chain carries TRBV24-1 and TRBJ2-1; D remains ambiguous. The CDR3 is made up of 15 amino acids. V gave up 1 base and J gave up 4 bases, with 10 bases separating them. The germline V gene has CDR1 KGHDR and CDR2 SFDVKD. The CDR3 protein is CATSDFAAGYNEQFF. The CDR3 region has the DNA TGTGCCACCAGTGATTTCGCGGCAGGTTACAATGAGCAGTTCTTC.

In its sample, this clone was seen a few times. V usage is TRBV6-5 and J usage is TRBJ2-5; unclear D gene. Per germline, CDR1 MNHEY and CDR2 SVGAGI. The CDR3 spans 15 residues. The V end was cut by 6 bases, the J end by 6 bases, with 20 bases between. The CDR3 region is CASSPPGQEIQTQYF. CDR3 coding DNA: TGTGCCAGCAGCCCCCCCGGTCAGGAAATCCAGACCCAGTACTTC.

The V gene is TRBV7-9, the J gene TRBJ2-1, with 12 bases identical to TRBD2. The CDR3 loop spans 15 amino acids. CDR1 and CDR2 (germline): SEHNR, FQNEAQ (reference sequence). Trimming cost V 5 bases and J 6 bases; bases outside gene matches: 5. This CDR3 is CASSVLAGGPNEQFF. The DNA of the CDR3 is TGTGCCAGCAGCGTCCTAGCGGGGGGGCCCAATGAGCAGTTCTTC.

The gene calls are TRBV7-9 and TRBJ1-2; 8 nucleotides line up with TRBD1. Germline loops: CDR1 SEHNR, CDR2 FQNEAQ (reference sequence). Germline trimming cut 4 bases from V and 5 bases from J; bases unmatched to any gene: 12. The length of the CDR3 is 16 residues. The CDR3 sequence: CASSWGRQGAGYGYTF. CDR3 in DNA: TGTGCCAGCAGCTGGGGGCGCCAGGGGGCAGGTTATGGCTACACCTTC.

This chain joins TRBV7-8 and TRBJ2-2; D is possibly TRBD2 (6 bases). CDR1 SGHVS and CDR2 FQNEAQ come from the germline V gene. With 0 bases removed from V and 2 bases from J, the gap between germline ends came to 7 bases. CDR3 length: 15 amino acids. This chain's CDR3 is CASSLAGSNTGELFF. In nucleotides, the CDR3 is TGTGCCAGCAGCTTAGCCGGGAGTAACACCGGGGAGCTGTTTTTT. Full variable domain (missing parts from reference TRBV7-8 and TRBJ2-2): GAGVSQSPRYKVAKRGQDVALRCDPISGHVSLFWYQQALGQGPEFLTYFQNEAQLDKSGLPSDRFFAERPEGSVSTLKIQRTQQEDSAVYLCASSLAGSNTGELFFGEGSRLTVL.

A few counts support this clone. This sequence joins TRBV19 and TRBJ1-6; no clear D. Trimming shortened V by 5 bases and J by 7 bases, and 15 bases separated the two germline ends. The CDR3 covers 15 residues. Germline V lookup: CDR1 LNHDA, CDR2 SQIVND (reference sequence). The CDR3 region is CASSLPGRQNSPLHF. CDR3 in DNA: TGTGCCAGTAGTCTCCCCGGGAGACAAAATTCACCCCTCCACTTT.

This clone has just one count. This chain links TRBV28 with TRBJ1-2; D might be TRBD1 (5 bases). CDR1 is MDHEN and CDR2 is SYDVKM in the germline V gene. The CDR3 has 14 amino acids. Trimming removed 3 bases from V and 6 bases from J, with 14 bases in between. The CDR3 nucleotides are TGTGCCAGCAGTTTGAACGGGGCGTGGGATGGCTACACCTTC. Translating gives CASSLNGAWDGYTF.

J is TRBJ2-7 and V is TRBV6-1; TRBD2 matches at 7 bases. Trimming removed 4 bases from V and 6 bases from J; junction bases left unmatched: 18. The CDR3 sequence is 17 residues long. CDR1 and CDR2 from the germline V gene are MNHNS and SASEGT. The CDR3 loop reads CASSARFTSVISGEQYF. CDR3 bases: TGTGCCAGCAGTGCGCGTTTTACTAGCGTAATATCTGGCGAGCAGTACTTC.

The J gene is TRBJ2-7, the V gene TRBV9, with 9 bases lining up with TRBD2. Germline CDR1 and CDR2: SGDLS and YYNGEE. The CDR3 covers 17 residues. The junction had 9 bases not matched to a gene; V was cut back by 0 bases and J by 2 bases. This CDR3 reads CASSVDRRRGGPYEQYF. CDR3 DNA: TGTGCCAGCAGCGTAGACCGTCGGCGGGGGGGCCCCTACGAGCAGTACTTC.

V is TRBV10-3 and J is TRBJ1-2; D not certain. The V end lost 8 bases, the J end lost 3 bases, and 22 bases lay between the germline ends. Germline CDR1 ENHRY, CDR2 SYGVKD. This CDR3 region has 16 residues. The DNA for the CDR3 is TGTGCCATCGGGCCCGGGAGACCGCCGGTCTACTATGGCTACACCTTC. Translation: CAIGPGRPPVYYGYTF.

The chain employs TRBV5-1 and TRBJ2-7, with D tentatively TRBD1 (6 bases). The CDR3 is made up of 15 amino acids. Trimming removed 3 bases at V and 3 bases at J, with 16 bases between. From germline, CDR1 is SGHRS and CDR2 YFSETQ. The CDR3 coding sequence is TGCGCCAGCAGCTGGGGGACACCGGGTAACTACGAGCAGTACTTC. Translating gives CASSWGTPGNYEQYF. The full variable domain, its missing parts supplied by reference TRBV5-1 and TRBJ2-7, is KAGVTQTPRYLIKTRGQQVTLSCSPISGHRSVSWYQQTPGQGLQFLFEYFSETQRNKGNFPGRFSGRQFSNSRSEMNVSTLELGDSALYLCASSWGTPGNYEQYFGPGTRLTVT.

The V call is TRBV28, the J call TRBJ2-7; 9 bases are shared with TRBD1. Germline V lookup: CDR1 MDHEN, CDR2 SYDVKM. After removal of 1 base from V and 5 bases from J, the junction contained 12 bases not matched to a gene. The CDR3 length is 17 residues. The CDR3 region is CASSLLVGGTGRDEQYF. For the CDR3, the DNA is TGTGCCAGCAGTTTATTAGTAGGTGGGACAGGGCGCGACGAGCAGTACTTC.

V gene TRBV3-1 (or the pseudogene TRBV3-2) combines with J gene TRBJ1-6; the match to TRBD1 covers 7 bases. Trimming at V came to 2 bases and at J to 10 bases, leaving 11 bases not matched to a gene. The CDR3 sequence is 16 residues long. CDR1 and CDR2 from the germline V gene are LGHDT and YNNKEL (reference sequence). CDR3 region: CASSQSGRGFGSPLHF. DNA of the CDR3: TGTGCCAGCAGCCAATCGGGCAGGGGGTTCGGCTCACCCCTCCACTTT.

V gene TRBV28 combines with J gene TRBJ1-2; TRBD1 aligns across 7 bases. The trim removed 6 bases at V and 4 bases at J, leaving 8 bases unmatched. The CDR3 totals 14 residues. Germline values: CDR1 MDHEN, CDR2 SYDVKM. Here the CDR3 DNA reads TGTGCCAGCAGCTCAGGGACAGACCCCTATGGCTACACCTTC. Translation: CASSSGTDPYGYTF.

V gene TRBV27 combines with J gene TRBJ2-5; D gene uncertain. The V gene lost 0 bases and the J gene lost 1 base, with 3 bases spanning the gap. This CDR3 contains 13 residues. CDR1 and CDR2 (germline): MNHEY, SMNVEV (reference sequence). CDR3 sequence reads: CASSLSTQETQYF. CDR3 sequence (DNA): TGTGCCAGCAGTTTATCGACCCAAGAGACCCAGTACTTC.

The rearrangement links TRBV7-2 to TRBJ2-3, with no clear D. This CDR3 contains 13 residues. Deletions cut 5 bases from V and 7 bases from J, with 13 bases between. CDR1 is SGHTA, CDR2 FQGNSA, per germline. The CDR3 here is CASSKEPSYTQYF. The CDR3 DNA reads TGTGCCAGCAGCAAGGAGCCCAGCTATACGCAGTATTTT.

This chain uses TRBV5-5 with TRBJ2-2, with D uncertain. The CDR3 is 14 amino acids. Germline CDR1 is SGHKS and CDR2 is YYEKEE (reference sequence). V was shortened by 4 bases and J by 6 bases, with 13 bases between the two germline ends. The CDR3 reads CASSRWAGAGELFF. As DNA, the CDR3 is TGTGCCAGCAGCAGATGGGCTGGGGCCGGGGAGCTGTTTTTT. Filled out from reference TRBV5-5 and TRBJ2-2, the complete variable domain reads DAGVTQSPTHLIKTRGQQVTLRCSPISGHKSVSWYQQVLGQGPQFIFQYYEKEERGRGNFPDRFSARQFPNYSSELNVNALLLGDSALYLCASSRWAGAGELFFGEGSRLTVL.